These 10 T cell receptor beta chains came from one sample sequenced in a study of monozygotic twins with cystic fibrosis. Sequencing used immunoSEQ multiplex PCR; TCRdb keeps in-frame clones, though not all of them. This sample has around 21,000 clones, with about 83% found just once. Specimen: blood. These receptors originate from a woman between 25 and 40 years old with cystic fibrosis.

V gene TRBV4-3 combines with J gene TRBJ2-1; TRBD2 matches at 8 bases. This CDR3 contains 15 residues. Trimming took 0 bases from V and 6 from J; bases not matched to a gene: 4. Per germline, CDR1 LGHNA and CDR2 YSLEER. The DNA for the CDR3 is TGCGCCAGCAGCCAAGATCAGCGGGGGTTCAATGAGCAGTTCTTC. This sequence encodes CASSQDQRGFNEQFF.

The chain joins TRBV28 to TRBJ2-5; D is unclear. V gave up 7 bases and J gave up 4 bases, with 13 bases separating them. The CDR3 loop spans 13 amino acids. Germline values: CDR1 MDHEN, CDR2 SYDVKM. The CDR3 here is CASTSRSLETQYF. CDR3 sequence (DNA): TGTGCCAGCACCTCACGATCCTTAGAGACCCAGTACTTC.

This rearrangement joins TRBV7-6 to TRBJ2-3; tentative D call: TRBD1 (5 bases). Germline CDR1 SGHVS, CDR2 FNYEAQ. There are 16 residues in the CDR3. Between the trimmed V and J ends, which lost 0 bases and 3 bases, there was a span of 13 bases. CDR3 sequence reads: CASSLALTATTDTQYF. DNA for the CDR3: TGTGCCAGCAGCTTAGCGCTGACAGCTACTACAGATACGCAGTATTTT.

The chain joins TRBV7-6 to TRBJ2-5; TRBD2 matches at 8 bases. The CDR3 has 16 residues. Per the germline V gene, CDR1 is SGHVS and CDR2 is FNYEAQ. With 1 base clipped from V and 7 bases from J, the junction kept 11 bases outside the gene matches. The chain's CDR3 is CASSLGGGPTSRTQYF. CDR3 in DNA: TGTGCCAGCAGCTTAGGCGGGGGGCCTACAAGCAGGACCCAGTACTTC.

The rearrangement joins TRBV5-1 to TRBJ2-3; D is undetermined. Trimming stripped 6 bases from V and 2 bases from J, with 13 bases between. This CDR3 contains 14 residues. Germline-derived CDR1 and CDR2 are SGHRS and YFSETQ. The CDR3 sequence is CASTRASVTDTQYF. Here the CDR3 DNA reads TGCGCCAGCACCCGGGCCTCCGTCACAGATACGCAGTATTTT.

The chain combines TRBV5-1 with TRBJ2-1, with D unclear. CDR1 and CDR2 (germline): SGHRS, YFSETQ. The CDR3 spans 13 residues. V dropped 4 bases and J dropped 4 bases, with 9 bases sitting between them. The CDR3, as DNA: TGCGCCAGCAGCATGAACGGGTACAATGAGCAGTTCTTC. Translation gives CASSMNGYNEQFF.

This chain joins TRBV5-1 and TRBJ2-3, with 8 bases identical to TRBD2. The V gene end was trimmed by 6 bases and the J gene end by 2 bases; junction bases not matched to a gene: 5. From germline, CDR1 is SGHRS and CDR2 YFSETQ. The CDR3 spans 14 residues. In DNA, the CDR3 is TGCGCCAGCACCTCGGGGGGGGACACAGATACGCAGTATTTT. Amino acid sequence: CASTSGGDTDTQYF.

The J gene is TRBJ1-2, the V gene TRBV11-2; D ambiguous. CDR1 and CDR2 from the germline V gene are SGHAT and FQNNGV. The CDR3 totals 13 residues. Trimming pared 5 bases from V and 5 bases from J, leaving 12 bases between. CDR3 nucleotides: TGTGCCAGCAGCCCCGAGGCGGGTTATGGCTACACCTTC. Encoded protein: CASSPEAGYGYTF. Full variable domain (rest looked up from reference TRBV11-2 and TRBJ1-2): EAGVAQSPRYKIIEKRQSVAFWCNPISGHATLYWYQQILGQGPKLLIQFQNNGVVDDSQLPKDRFSAERLKGVDSTLKIQPAKLEDSAVYLCASSPEAGYGYTFGSGTRLTVV.

The chain recombines TRBV4-3 with TRBJ2-3; TRBD2 matches at 9 bases. Germline V gene lookup returns CDR1 LGHNA and CDR2 YSLEER. CDR3 size: 16 residues. The ends lost 3 bases at V and 5 bases at J; junction bases unmatched: 9. CDR3 nucleotides: TGCGCCAGCAGCCAGATCCTAGCGGGGTTGGGAGATACGCAGTATTTT. This codes for CASSQILAGLGDTQYF.

The chain is built from TRBV10-3 and TRBJ1-1; D not certain. This CDR3 region has 11 residues. Trimming pared 4 bases from V and 6 bases from J, leaving 6 bases between. Germline V CDR1 and CDR2: ENHRY, SYGVKD. DNA of the CDR3: TGTGCCATCAGTGCTCAGTCTGAAGCTTTCTTT. Its translation: CAISAQSEAFF.